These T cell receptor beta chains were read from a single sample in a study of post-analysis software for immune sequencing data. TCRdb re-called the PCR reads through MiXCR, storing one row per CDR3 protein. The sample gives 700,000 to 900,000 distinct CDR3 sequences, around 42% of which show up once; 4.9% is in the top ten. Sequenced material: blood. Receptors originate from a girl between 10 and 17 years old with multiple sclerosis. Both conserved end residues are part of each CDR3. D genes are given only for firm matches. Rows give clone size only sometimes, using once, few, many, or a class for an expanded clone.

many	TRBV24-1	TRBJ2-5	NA	CATSDSYQETQYF	TGTGCCACCAGTGATTCGTACCAAGAGACCCAGTACTTC
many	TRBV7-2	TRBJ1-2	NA	CASSLGSGSTYGYTF	TGTGCCAGCAGCTTAGGTTCGGGCAGCACCTATGGCTACACCTTC
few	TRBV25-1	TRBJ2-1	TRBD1	CASSDSRTGPNEQFF	TGTGCCAGCAGTGATAGCAGGACAGGACCCAATGAGCAGTTCTTC
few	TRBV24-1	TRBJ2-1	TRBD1	CATSEYTGGAHNEQFF	TGTGCCACCAGTGAGTATACAGGGGGCGCCCACAATGAGCAGTTCTTC
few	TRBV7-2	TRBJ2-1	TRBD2	CASSDGTSSNNEQFF	TGTGCCAGCAGCGACGGGACTAGCTCGAACAATGAGCAGTTCTTC
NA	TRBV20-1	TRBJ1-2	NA	CSARDRAAGYGYTF	TGCAGTGCTAGAGATCGGGCCGCGGGGTATGGCTACACCTTC
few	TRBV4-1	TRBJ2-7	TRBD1	CASSPTGGIDEQYF	TGCGCCAGCAGCCCCACAGGGGGAATCGACGAGCAGTACTTC
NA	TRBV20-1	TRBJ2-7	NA	CSAAALESGEQYF	TGCAGCGCGGCCGCGCTAGAGTCTGGCGAGCAGTACTTC
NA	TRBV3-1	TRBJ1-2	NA	CASSQEAGYYGYTF	TGTGCCAGCAGCCAAGAGGCGGGATACTATGGCTACACCTTC
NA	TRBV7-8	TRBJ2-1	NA	CASSPAGTLDEQFF	TGTGCCAGCAGCCCCGCGGGAACTCTGGATGAGCAGTTCTTC
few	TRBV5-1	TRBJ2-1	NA	CASSLALGSGNEQFF	TGCGCCAGCAGCTTGGCTTTGGGATCGGGCAATGAGCAGTTCTTC
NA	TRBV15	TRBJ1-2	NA	CATSRQGGEGYGYTF	TGTGCCACCAGCAGACAAGGCGGGGAAGGCTATGGCTACACCTTC
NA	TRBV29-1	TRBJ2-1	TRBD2	CSVPGLAGSLQFF	TGCAGCGTCCCGGGACTAGCGGGATCTTTGCAGTTCTTC
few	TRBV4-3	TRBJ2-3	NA	CASSQRGSTDTQYF	TGCGCCAGCAGCCAACGGGGCAGCACAGATACGCAGTATTTT
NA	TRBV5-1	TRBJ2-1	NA	CASRETWGNEQFF	TGCGCCAGCCGCGAGACGTGGGGCAATGAGCAGTTCTTC
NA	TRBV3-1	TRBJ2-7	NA	CASSRISFEQYF	TGTGCCAGCAGCCGTATCTCTTTCGAGCAGTACTTC
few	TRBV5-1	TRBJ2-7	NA	CASSWGGGAYEQYF	TGCGCCAGCAGCTGGGGTGGGGGAGCCTACGAGCAGTACTTC
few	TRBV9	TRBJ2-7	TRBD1	CASSVEGPGGSEQYF	TGTGCCAGCAGCGTAGAAGGACCAGGGGGCTCCGAGCAGTACTTC
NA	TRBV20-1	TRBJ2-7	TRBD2	CSARGLAGFNYEQYF	TGCAGTGCTAGGGGCCTAGCGGGATTCAACTACGAGCAGTACTTC
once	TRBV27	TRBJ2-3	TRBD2	CASSSPRARLAEKDTQYF	TGTGCCAGCAGTTCCCCCAGAGCACGACTAGCAGAAAAAGATACGCAGTATTTT
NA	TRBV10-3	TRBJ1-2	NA	CAISGGRSYGYTF	TGTGCCATCAGTGGGGGCAGGAGCTATGGCTACACCTTC
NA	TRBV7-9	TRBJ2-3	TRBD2	CASRVLAKSTDTQYF	TGTGCCAGCAGGGTACTAGCGAAAAGCACGGATACGCAGTATTTT